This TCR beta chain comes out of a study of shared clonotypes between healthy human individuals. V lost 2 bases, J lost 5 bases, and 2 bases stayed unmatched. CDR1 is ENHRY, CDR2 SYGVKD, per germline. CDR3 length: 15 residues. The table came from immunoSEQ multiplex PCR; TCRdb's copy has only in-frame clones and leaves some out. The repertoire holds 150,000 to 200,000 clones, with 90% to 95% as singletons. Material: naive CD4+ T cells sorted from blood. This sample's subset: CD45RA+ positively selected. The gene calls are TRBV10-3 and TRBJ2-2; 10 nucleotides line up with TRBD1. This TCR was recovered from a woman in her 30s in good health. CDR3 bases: TGTGCCATCAGTGAGGGGACAGGGGATACCGGGGAGCTGTTTTTT. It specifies CAISEGTGDTGELFF.